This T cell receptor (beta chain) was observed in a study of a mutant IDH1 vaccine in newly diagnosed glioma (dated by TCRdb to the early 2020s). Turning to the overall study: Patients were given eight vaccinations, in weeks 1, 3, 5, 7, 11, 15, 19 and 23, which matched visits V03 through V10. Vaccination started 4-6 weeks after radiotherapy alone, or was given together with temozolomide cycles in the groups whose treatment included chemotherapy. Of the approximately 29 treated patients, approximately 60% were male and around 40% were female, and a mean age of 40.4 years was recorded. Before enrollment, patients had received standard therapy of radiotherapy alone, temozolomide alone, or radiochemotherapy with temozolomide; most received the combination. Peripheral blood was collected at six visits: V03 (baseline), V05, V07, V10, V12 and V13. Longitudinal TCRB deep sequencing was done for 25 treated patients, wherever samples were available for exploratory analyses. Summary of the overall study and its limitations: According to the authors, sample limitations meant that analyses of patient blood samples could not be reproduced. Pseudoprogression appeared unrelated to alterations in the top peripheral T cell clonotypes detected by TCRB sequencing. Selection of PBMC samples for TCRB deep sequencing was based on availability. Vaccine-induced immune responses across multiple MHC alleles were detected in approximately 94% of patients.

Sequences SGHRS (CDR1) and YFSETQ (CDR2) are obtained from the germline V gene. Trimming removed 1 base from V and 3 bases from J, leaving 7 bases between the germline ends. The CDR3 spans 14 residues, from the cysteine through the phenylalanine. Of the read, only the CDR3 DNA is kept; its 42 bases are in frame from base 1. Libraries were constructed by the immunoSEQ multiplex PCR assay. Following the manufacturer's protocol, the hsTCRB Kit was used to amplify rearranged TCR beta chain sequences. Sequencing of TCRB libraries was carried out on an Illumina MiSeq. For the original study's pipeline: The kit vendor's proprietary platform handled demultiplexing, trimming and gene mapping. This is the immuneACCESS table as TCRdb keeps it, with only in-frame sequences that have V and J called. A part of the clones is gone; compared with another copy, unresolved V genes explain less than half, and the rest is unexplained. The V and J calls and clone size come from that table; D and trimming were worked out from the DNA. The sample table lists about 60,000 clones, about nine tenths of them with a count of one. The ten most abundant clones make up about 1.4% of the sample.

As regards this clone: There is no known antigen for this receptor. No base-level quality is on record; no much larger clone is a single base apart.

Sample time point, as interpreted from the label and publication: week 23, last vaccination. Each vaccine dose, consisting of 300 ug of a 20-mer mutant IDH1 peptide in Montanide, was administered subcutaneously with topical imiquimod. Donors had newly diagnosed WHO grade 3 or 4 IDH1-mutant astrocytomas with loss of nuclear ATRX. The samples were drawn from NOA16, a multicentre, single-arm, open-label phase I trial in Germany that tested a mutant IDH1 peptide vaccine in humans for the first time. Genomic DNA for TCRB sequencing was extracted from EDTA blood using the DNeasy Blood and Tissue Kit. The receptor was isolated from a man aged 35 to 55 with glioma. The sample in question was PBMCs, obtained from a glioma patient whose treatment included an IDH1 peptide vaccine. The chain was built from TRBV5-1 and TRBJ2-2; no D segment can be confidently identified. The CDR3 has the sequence CASSLIPDTGELFF. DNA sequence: TGCGCCAGCAGCTTGATTCCGGACACCGGGGAGCTGTTTTTT.